This is a list of T cell receptor beta chains from one sample in a study of T cell repertoires in cytomegalovirus infection. Using its own MiXCR run on the reads, TCRdb lists one record per CDR3 protein. The sample yields hundreds of thousands of distinct CDR3 sequences, 25% to 40% seen once. What these receptors recognize is not known. The sample was cultured CD8+ T cells from PBMCs, taken from culture after CMV antigen stimulation. The source is a human donor in good health (CMV status not recorded). Some clones in this sample may be carry-over from other donors' samples. Each CDR3 is given with its conserved first and last residue.

TRBJ1-1	TRBV7-6	CASSAATVDEAFF
TRBJ1-4	TRBV7-6	CASSLEPPATNEKLFF
TRBJ2-1	TRBV5-1	CASSLRPPGQLLQDEQFF
TRBJ1-2	TRBV27	CASSLGNRGYGYTF
TRBJ1-1	TRBV6-5	CASSYGPPNTEAFF
TRBJ1-1	TRBV12-3/TRBV12-4	CATQREGGVATEAFF
TRBJ1-1	TRBV7-9	CASRAAVSNTEAFF
TRBJ2-4	TRBV14	CASSQDYQGPKAKNIQYF
TRBJ2-1	TRBV7-6	CASSLASRRNEQFF
TRBJ2-3	TRBV11-2	CASSLVPGTLHIHSEDTQYF
TRBJ1-4	TRBV14	CASSQQQGPTNEKLFF
TRBJ2-2	TRBV19	CASREGRNTGELFF
TRBJ1-1	TRBV7-8	CASSSISGAAEAFF
TRBJ2-7	TRBV7-9	CASSHPDTFSYEQYF
TRBJ1-5	TRBV20-1	CSAILDNDNQPQHF
TRBJ1-2	TRBV4-2	CASSQDQGTGPGKYGYTF
TRBJ2-1	TRBV18	CASSPPDLSQKSSYNEQFF
TRBJ2-5	TRBV7-2	CASRMEQGAGETQYF
TRBJ2-4	TRBV10-3	CAISEPHVAKNIQYF
TRBJ2-1	TRBV19	CASSPPQGTGDLLLRRQFF
TRBJ2-1	TRBV6-1	CASIPWGVRGNEQFF
TRBJ1-5	TRBV10-3	CAISAGEGQPQHF
TRBJ2-1	TRBV7-9	CASSLADRHNEQFF